The source of this TCR beta chain is a study of blood T cell repertoires in COVID-19. Study details: Acute-phase and convalescent COVID-19 samples originated in the United States, Italy and Spain.

V dropped 7 bases and J dropped 4 bases, with 14 bases sitting between them. This CDR3 is 14 amino acids long. CDR1 SGHKS and CDR2 YYEKEE come from the germline V gene (reference sequence). Participants were aged about 18 to 89 years from some 24 US areas. In assigning cohorts, the study relied on participant-reported clinical history. Per the original data handling: Quantification of nucleated cells was approximated via reference gene primer amplification. Generated by immunoSEQ multiplex PCR, the TCRdb table keeps only in-frame clones and is missing some. V and J calls plus clone size are reproduced from that table; the DNA served to infer D and trimming. Of more than 200,000 clones listed, more than 70% were seen once; the top ten hold approximately 4.6%.

V gene TRBV5-5 combines with J gene TRBJ1-4, with D tentatively TRBD1 (6 bases). The TCR was taken from a man aged 30 to 39 with acute COVID-19. The sample consisted of PBMCs or T cells enriched from blood (not recorded which). The CDR3 DNA reads TGTGCCAGCGCTCGAGGGGGATATAATGAAAAACTGTTTTTT. Translated: CASARGGYNEKLFF.